These 30 T cell receptor beta chains share one sample of origin, sequenced in a study of shared clonotypes between healthy human individuals (dated by TCRdb to 2019 to 2021). The receptor library was made with the immunoSEQ multiplex PCR assay. Held by TCRdb, this immuneACCESS table contains in-frame sequences only and omits some clones. Under half of the omission traces to an unresolved V gene where checked; the cause of the rest is unknown. The table for this sample lists 300,000 to 400,000 clones; around 86% of them were counted only once. Of the sample, around 15% falls within the top ten clones. Sequencing was carried out using memory CD8+ T cells sorted from blood. Taken with the paper, the label for cell subset or site translates to: CD45RO+ cells pooled with CCR7-negative TemRA cells. The receptors stem from a man younger than 30 in good health.

Concerning this clone: The same CDR3 can be traced to other DNA sequences in this sample. The chain uses TRBV30 and TRBJ2-2, with unresolved D. V dropped 1 base and J dropped 6 bases, with 6 bases sitting between them. The CDR3 runs to 12 residues. CDR1 GTSNPN and CDR2 SVGIG come from the germline V gene (reference sequence). The DNA of the CDR3 is TGTGCCTGGAGTGCTGGAGCCGGGGAGCTGTTTTTT. This codes for CAWSAGAGELFF.

This clone was detected ten times or more. The chain combines TRBV28 with TRBJ1-5, with a tentative D call TRBD1 (6 bases). The CDR3 covers 13 residues. The V gene's germline CDR1 is MDHEN and CDR2 SYDVKM. Trimming removed 5 bases from V and 7 bases from J, with 12 bases in between. CDR3 DNA: TGTGCCAGCAGTCATCAGGGGCGGCAGCCCCAGCATTTT. This codes for CASSHQGRQPQHF.

The rearrangement links TRBV19 to TRBJ1-6; 10 positions agree with TRBD1. The CDR3 is made up of 17 amino acids. The V and J ends lost 5 bases and 1 base, in that order; junction bases with no gene match: 5. CDR1 LNHDA and CDR2 SQIVND come from the germline V gene (reference sequence). The CDR3 bases are TGTGCCAGTAGTGTCCGACAGGGGGCTTCCTATAATTCACCCCTCCACTTT. This gives the protein CASSVRQGASYNSPLHF.

The chain joins TRBV6-6 to TRBJ2-3, with 9 bases matching TRBD2. This CDR3 has 13 amino acids. CDR1 is MNHNY, CDR2 SVGAGI, per germline (reference sequence). V trimming: 8 bases; J trimming: 4 bases; junction bases outside the gene matches: 4. The CDR3 loop is CASRAGGADTQYF. CDR3 DNA: TGTGCCAGCCGGGCGGGAGGGGCAGATACGCAGTATTTT.

The rearrangement uses TRBV28 and TRBJ2-7; 9 nucleotides match TRBD1. This CDR3 contains 16 residues. With 5 bases clipped from V and 5 bases from J, the junction kept 13 bases outside the gene matches. Germline V gene lookup returns CDR1 MDHEN and CDR2 SYDVKM. Written as DNA, the CDR3 is TGTGCCAGCAGTGAACAGGGGACAGGGAATTCTGACGAGCAGTACTTC. Amino acids: CASSEQGTGNSDEQYF. Full variable domain (remainder filled in from reference TRBV28 and TRBJ2-7): DVKVTQSSRYLVKRTGEKVFLECVQDMDHENMFWYRQDPGLGLRLIYFSYDVKMKEKGDIPEGYSVSREKKERFSLILESASTNQTSMYLCASSEQGTGNSDEQYFGPGTRLTVT.

The chain is built from TRBV7-6 and TRBJ1-2; no definite D call. V lost 2 bases and J lost 14, with 24 bases in between. This CDR3 comprises 15 residues. The germline gives CDR1 SGHVS, CDR2 FNYEAQ. The CDR3 coding sequence is TGTGCCAGCAGCTTATTACGGTATGTAATCTCGGCGGTAACCTTC. This gives the protein CASSLLRYVISAVTF. Complete variable domain (other parts from reference TRBV7-6 and TRBJ1-2): GAGVSQSPRYKVTKRGQDVALRCDPISGHVSLYWYRQALGQGPEFLTYFNYEAQQDKSGLPNDRFSAERPEGSISTLTIQRTEQRDSAMYRCASSLLRYVISAVTFGSGTRLTVV.

This clone appeared a few times. This rearrangement joins TRBV28 to TRBJ1-2, with a tentative D call TRBD1 (6 bases). This CDR3 contains 16 residues. V was clipped by 5 bases and J by 1 base, with 17 bases between them. In germline, CDR1 is MDHEN, CDR2 SYDVKM. CDR3 residues: CASSPTEGGHNYGYTF. CDR3 DNA: TGTGCCAGCAGTCCTACGGAGGGGGGCCATAACTATGGCTACACCTTC.

This chain links TRBV28 with TRBJ2-3; 8 bases are a match to TRBD2. V lost 4 bases to trimming and J lost 2 bases; unmatched junction nucleotides: 11. Germline V gives CDR1 MDHEN, CDR2 SYDVKM. The CDR3 is 17 residues long. The CDR3 protein is CASSSPLIGGATDTQYF. In DNA, the CDR3 is TGTGCCAGCAGTTCCCCCTTAATCGGGGGGGCCACAGATACGCAGTATTTT.

The chain joins TRBV5-5 to TRBJ1-2; weak D call: TRBD1 (6 bases). The CDR3 runs to 13 residues. The V gene lost 4 bases and the J gene lost 4 bases, with 11 bases spanning the gap. The germline CDR1 and CDR2 sequences are SGHKS and YYEKEE (reference sequence). This chain's CDR3 is CASSLGQIYGYTF. Here the CDR3 DNA reads TGTGCCAGCAGCCTCGGACAGATCTATGGCTACACCTTC.

This clone appeared a single time. The genes are TRBV25-1 and TRBJ2-5; D unresolved. CDR1 is MGHDK, CDR2 SYGVNS, per germline. This CDR3 region has 13 residues. The V end lost 9 bases, the J end lost 1 base, and 12 bases lay between the germline ends. Here the CDR3 reads CASWFELQETQYF. The CDR3 nucleotides read TGTGCCAGTTGGTTTGAGCTCCAAGAGACCCAGTACTTC.

The V call is TRBV9, the J call TRBJ2-3; 7 nucleotides line up with TRBD1. The V gene end was trimmed by 2 bases and the J gene end by 2 bases; junction bases not matched to a gene: 2. The CDR3 consists of 14 residues. CDR1 is SGDLS and CDR2 is YYNGEE in the germline V gene. CDR3 loop: CASSVRGHTDTQYF. CDR3 DNA: TGTGCCAGCAGCGTGAGGGGGCACACAGATACGCAGTATTTT.

CDR3 nucleotides: TGTGCCAGCAGCTTGGCTGCGGTAGTAGGGGATGGCTACACCTTC. Its protein is CASSLAAVVGDGYTF. The chain has TRBV5-5 and TRBJ1-2; D is possibly TRBD1 (5 bases). Trimming shortened V by 0 bases and J by 6 bases, and 15 bases separated the two germline ends. The germline CDR1 and CDR2 sequences are SGHKS and YYEKEE (reference sequence). The CDR3 has 15 amino acids. The full variable domain, in which reference TRBV5-5 and TRBJ1-2 provide the parts outside the CDR3, is DAGVTQSPTHLIKTRGQQVTLRCSPISGHKSVSWYQQVLGQGPQFIFQYYEKEERGRGNFPDRFSARQFPNYSSELNVNALLLGDSALYLCASSLAAVVGDGYTFGSGTRLTVV.

The chain carries TRBV29-1 and TRBJ1-5, with a possible D match to TRBD1 (5 bases). V was shortened by 6 bases and J by 10 bases, with 19 bases between the two germline ends. The CDR3 is 13 amino acids. The germline gives CDR1 SQVTM, CDR2 ANQGSEA. The DNA for the CDR3 is TGCAGCGTGGGTACAGGCGATGGGGGACCCCAGCATTTT. Its translation: CSVGTGDGGPQHF.

The chain recombines TRBV11-3 with TRBJ1-1; 7 bases agree with TRBD1. Germline V gene lookup returns CDR1 SGHNT and CDR2 YENEEA. V gave up 6 bases and J gave up 0 bases; unmatched junction bases: 10. The CDR3 runs to 16 residues. As DNA, the CDR3 is TGTGCCAGCAGTAAGGGGGCAGGTTCGATGAACACTGAAGCTTTCTTT. Its protein is CASSKGAGSMNTEAFF.

The rearrangement joins TRBV7-9 to TRBJ2-5; 8 bases align to TRBD1. The J segment lost 4 bases and the V segment lost 4 bases, leaving 5 bases of the junction unmatched. This CDR3 is 14 amino acids long. Germline assignment: CDR1 SEHNR and CDR2 FQNEAQ (reference sequence). Here the CDR3 reads CASSSRDRTETQYF. In DNA form, the CDR3 reads TGTGCCAGCAGCTCCCGGGACAGGACAGAGACCCAGTACTTC.

This chain uses TRBV6-1 with TRBJ1-3, with D hard to call. Trimming pared 8 bases from V and 4 bases from J, leaving 12 bases between. Germline CDR1 MNHNS, CDR2 SASEGT. The CDR3 contains 13 residues. The CDR3: CASGPFTGNTIYF. CDR3 in DNA: TGTGCCAGCGGGCCTTTTACGGGAAACACCATATATTTT.

J is TRBJ1-2 and V is TRBV13, with 8 bases aligning to TRBD1. This CDR3 is built from 14 residues. Per germline, CDR1 PRHDT and CDR2 FYEKMQ (reference sequence). V lost 5 bases to trimming and J lost 7 bases; unmatched junction nucleotides: 9. The chain's CDR3 is CASSPYTGGSGYTF. In DNA, the CDR3 is TGTGCCAGCAGCCCATATACAGGGGGATCTGGCTACACCTTC.

The chain is built from TRBV6-1 and TRBJ1-2, with D tentatively TRBD1 (5 bases). Deletions cut 1 base from V and 12 bases from J, with 21 bases between. The CDR3 loop spans 15 amino acids. The V gene's germline CDR1 is MNHNS and CDR2 SASEGT. The CDR3 nucleotides read TGTGCCAGCAGTGAAGGGGGACTGGGAGGAGAGGTCCACACCTTC. Amino acid sequence: CASSEGGLGGEVHTF.

The chain has TRBV14 and TRBJ2-7, with D uncertain. The CDR3 spans 14 residues. CDR1 is SGHDN and CDR2 is FVKESK in the germline V gene. V lost 4 bases, J lost 3 bases, and 13 bases lay in between. CDR3 DNA: TGTGCCAGCAGCCCTTACGGCCCTTTCTACGAGCAGTACTTC. Protein sequence: CASSPYGPFYEQYF.

The gene calls are TRBV9 and TRBJ2-1; 12 nucleotides match TRBD2. From germline, CDR1 is SGDLS and CDR2 YYNGEE. J gave up 8 bases and V 4 bases, and 7 bases lay outside the gene matches. The CDR3 totals 15 residues. CDR3 residues: CASSPRTSGMDEQFF. The CDR3 coding sequence is TGTGCCAGCAGCCCAAGGACTAGCGGGATGGATGAGCAGTTCTTC. Filled out from reference TRBV9 and TRBJ2-1, the complete variable domain reads DSGVTQTPKHLITATGQRVTLRCSPRSGDLSVYWYQQSLDQGLQFLIQYYNGEERAKGNILERFSAQQFPDLHSELNLSSLELGDSALYFCASSPRTSGMDEQFFGPGTRLTVL.

The gene calls are TRBV28 and TRBJ1-5; 7 nucleotides match TRBD1. The CDR3 spans 16 residues. V lost 1 base and J lost 16; bases outside the gene matches: 19. Germline V CDR1 and CDR2: MDHEN, SYDVKM. The CDR3 nucleotides read TGTGCCAGCAGTTTATTCTTAGCCTCTCCGGGACAGTCCCCTCATTTT. Protein: CASSLFLASPGQSPHF.

This sequence joins TRBV28 and TRBJ2-3; D possibly corresponds to TRBD2 (6 bases). V was cut by 3 bases and J by 2 bases, with 12 bases left in between. The CDR3 has 15 residues. The germline V gene has CDR1 MDHEN and CDR2 SYDVKM. Here the CDR3 DNA reads TGTGCCAGCAGTTTGCGGGCGGGGAACACAGATACGCAGTATTTT. Its translation: CASSLRAGNTDTQYF.

This clone was counted between two and nine times. The same CDR3 can be traced to other DNA sequences in this sample. The chain links TRBV28 to TRBJ1-6, with 8 bases matching TRBD1. Germline V CDR1 and CDR2: MDHEN, SYDVKM. With 2 bases clipped from V and 9 bases from J, the junction kept 6 bases outside the gene matches. CDR3 length: 15 amino acids. CDR3 sequence reads: CASSLGQGYRSPLHF. The CDR3 DNA reads as TGTGCCAGCAGTTTAGGACAGGGATACCGTTCACCCCTCCACTTT.

This chain connects TRBV5-1 to TRBJ2-5; D ambiguous. Germline CDR1 SGHRS, CDR2 YFSETQ. CDR3 length equals 14 residues. Trimming cost V 0 bases and J 3 bases, with 9 bases left between them. CDR3 residues: CASSLATPEETQYF. The CDR3 DNA follows: TGCGCCAGCAGCTTGGCGACTCCCGAAGAGACCCAGTACTTC.

The rearrangement joins TRBV5-1 to TRBJ2-1; D perhaps matches TRBD1 (5 bases). The V gene's germline CDR1 is SGHRS and CDR2 YFSETQ. Trimming removed 0 bases from V and 0 bases from J, with 7 bases in between. CDR3 length: 15 amino acids. The CDR3 is CASSLGGVSYNEQFF. The CDR3 nucleotides are TGCGCCAGCAGCTTGGGGGGCGTCTCCTACAATGAGCAGTTCTTC.

This chain links TRBV9 with TRBJ2-7; no reliable D call. Germline CDR1 reads SGDLS; CDR2 reads YYNGEE. The length of the CDR3 is 14 residues. V lost 0 bases, J lost 4 bases, and 11 bases lay in between. CDR3 sequence (DNA): TGTGCCAGCAGCGTAGGCGCAGGCCGATACGAGCAGTACTTC. It specifies CASSVGAGRYEQYF.

The chain couples TRBV5-6 to TRBJ2-7, with D tentatively TRBD1 or TRBD2 (7 bases each). The germline gives CDR1 SGHDT, CDR2 YYEEEE. The V gene lost 6 bases and the J gene lost 6 bases, with 16 bases spanning the gap. The CDR3 totals 13 residues. In DNA, the CDR3 is TGTGCCAGCAAAGACAGGGAGGGGTTCGAGCAGTACTTC. This sequence encodes CASKDREGFEQYF.

This chain joins TRBV6-1 and TRBJ2-3, with 7 bases that match TRBD2. CDR1 and CDR2 from the germline V gene are MNHNS and SASEGT. The CDR3 loop spans 16 amino acids. The junction had 6 bases not matched to a gene; V was cut back by 1 base and J by 2 bases. In nucleotides, the CDR3 is TGTGCCAGCAGTGAAGAAGTAGCGGGCATCACAGATACGCAGTATTTT. Translating gives CASSEEVAGITDTQYF.

The rearrangement links TRBV18 to TRBJ2-1; tentatively, D is TRBD2 (6 bases). The germline V and J ends were trimmed by 2 bases and 4 bases, with 21 bases remaining between them. This CDR3 region has 18 residues. Germline V gene lookup returns CDR1 KGHSH and CDR2 LQKENI. The CDR3 loop is CASSPFLAESFGYNEQFF. In DNA form, the CDR3 reads TGTGCCAGCTCACCATTTTTAGCGGAGAGCTTCGGTTACAATGAGCAGTTCTTC.

This sequence joins TRBV10-3 and TRBJ1-2; D might be TRBD1 (5 bases). CDR3 size: 15 residues. Trimming removed 3 bases at V and 0 bases at J, with 11 bases between. From germline, CDR1 is ENHRY and CDR2 SYGVKD. CDR3 sequence reads: CAISDRQGANYGYTF. In DNA form, the CDR3 reads TGTGCCATCAGTGACCGCCAAGGGGCTAACTATGGCTACACCTTC.